Reported below is one T cell receptor (beta chain). The antigen is undetermined. The sample is drawn from a study of cytomegalovirus exposure and HLA in healthy donors. The CDR3 spans 12 residues. Trimming took 5 bases from V and 2 from J, leaving 6 bases between them. The germline CDR1 and CDR2 sequences are MNHNY and SVGAGI (reference sequence). The study's findings and limits: Donor immune exposure was known only as CMV serostatus.

In the PCR, 60 Vbeta and 13 Jbeta primers were used. Only in-frame clones appear in the TCRdb table, and some are missing; sequencing was by immunoSEQ multiplex PCR. The sample shows more than 200,000 clones, around 64% of them seen only once. The genes are TRBV6-6 and TRBJ1-2; no reliable D call. Sequenced input: PBMCs. The TCR was taken from a middle-aged man in good health and CMV-seropositive. CDR3 nucleotide sequence: TGTGCCAGCAGTAGCGGCAACTATGGCTACACCTTC. Translation: CASSSGNYGYTF.